The 28 T cell receptor beta chains reported below all come from one sample, sequenced in a study of cytomegalovirus exposure and HLA in healthy donors. PCR amplification relied on 60 Vbeta primers (plus 13 Jbeta primers). TCRdb keeps only in-frame clones here, not all; method: immunoSEQ multiplex PCR. The profile covers about 210,000 clones, with 70% to 90% appearing a single time and 0.2% to 0.3% taken by the ten largest. The sample consisted of PBMCs. These receptor sequences come from a girl aged 2-10 years in good health and CMV-seronegative.

The rearrangement links TRBV25-1 to TRBJ2-1; 8 bases line up with TRBD2. The length of the CDR3 is 18 residues. Per the germline V gene, CDR1 is MGHDK and CDR2 is SYGVNS. Unmatched junction bases numbered 12, after V lost 5 bases and J lost 0 bases. As DNA, the CDR3 is TGTGCCAGCAGTTTTTTCGGCGGGGGGACGAGCTCCTACAATGAGCAGTTCTTC. Translation: CASSFFGGGTSSYNEQFF.

This chain joins TRBV6-5 and TRBJ2-3; 8 nucleotides agree with TRBD2. CDR3 length equals 14 residues. CDR1 is MNHEY and CDR2 is SVGAGI in the germline V gene. The ends lost 7 bases at V and 4 bases at J; junction bases unmatched: 7. The CDR3 nucleotides are TGTGCCAGCATGGCCGGGGGGGCACCAGATACGCAGTATTTT. Protein: CASMAGGAPDTQYF.

The rearrangement joins TRBV19 to TRBJ2-1, with D possibly matching TRBD1 (5 bases). Germline CDR1 is LNHDA and CDR2 is SQIVND (reference sequence). This CDR3 has 12 residues. Trimming removed 4 bases from V and 7 bases from J, with 8 bases in between. This CDR3 is CASSSHRNEQFF. The CDR3 DNA is TGTGCCAGTAGTAGCCACAGGAATGAGCAGTTCTTC.

This chain connects TRBV11-2 to TRBJ2-7; 9 nucleotides align to TRBD1. This CDR3 is built from 16 residues. V trimming: 1 base; J trimming: 6 bases; junction bases outside the gene matches: 10. Germline V lookup: CDR1 SGHAT, CDR2 FQNNGV. In DNA form, the CDR3 reads TGTGCCAGCAGCTTAGGAGTTGGACAGGGGTTTCGCGAGCAGTACTTC. It is translated as CASSLGVGQGFREQYF.

This chain connects TRBV9 to TRBJ2-1; D is ambiguous. Trimming stripped 4 bases from V and 4 bases from J, with 24 bases between. CDR1 and CDR2 (germline): SGDLS, YYNGEE. This CDR3 region has 18 residues. The CDR3 sequence is CASSPPKLRGDVYNEQFF. Written as DNA, the CDR3 is TGTGCCAGCAGCCCCCCAAAGCTGCGCGGAGACGTGTACAATGAGCAGTTCTTC. The variable domain in full, with the rest retrieved from reference TRBV9 and TRBJ2-1, is DSGVTQTPKHLITATGQRVTLRCSPRSGDLSVYWYQQSLDQGLQFLIQYYNGEERAKGNILERFSAQQFPDLHSELNLSSLELGDSALYFCASSPPKLRGDVYNEQFFGPGTRLTVL.

This chain joins TRBV30 and TRBJ2-7, with TRBD2 matching 8 bases. The germline V gene has CDR1 GTSNPN and CDR2 SVGIG (reference sequence). This CDR3 has 15 amino acids. Trimming cost V 3 bases and J 4 bases; bases outside gene matches: 11. The CDR3 DNA reads as TGTGCCTGGAGGCCCCGGACTAGCTGGGGATACGAGCAGTACTTC. Protein sequence: CAWRPRTSWGYEQYF.

The chain recombines TRBV30 with TRBJ1-1; TRBD1 matches at 7 bases. V lost 3 bases to trimming and J lost 8 bases; unmatched junction nucleotides: 3. The germline V gene has CDR1 GTSNPN and CDR2 SVGIG (reference sequence). The CDR3 consists of 11 residues. This chain's CDR3 is CAWRQDREAFF. In DNA, the CDR3 is TGTGCCTGGAGACAGGACAGGGAAGCTTTCTTT.

In this sample, this clone turned up once. The chain uses TRBV6-6 and TRBJ2-3; 11 bases map to TRBD2. This CDR3 contains 15 residues. Looked up from germline, CDR1 is MNHNY and CDR2 is SVGAGI (reference sequence). The trim removed 2 bases at V and 5 bases at J, leaving 3 bases unmatched. CDR3 loop: CASSYGLAGLDTQYF. CDR3 DNA sequence: TGTGCCAGCAGTTACGGACTAGCGGGCTTAGATACGCAGTATTTT.

The chain links TRBV6-5 to TRBJ2-3; 10 positions agree with TRBD2. This CDR3 is 16 amino acids long. With V trimmed by 3 bases and J by 6 bases, 9 bases remained unmatched. Germline CDR1 and CDR2: MNHEY and SVGAGI. CDR3 amino acids: CASSYTSGAALDTQYF. DNA of the CDR3: TGTGCCAGCAGTTATACTAGCGGGGCCGCGTTGGATACGCAGTATTTT.

CDR3 sequence: CASSRRESSYEQYF. CDR3 in DNA: TGTGCCAGTAGTCGCAGGGAAAGCTCCTACGAGCAGTACTTC. This sequence joins TRBV19 and TRBJ2-7; weak D call: TRBD1 (5 bases). This CDR3 is 14 amino acids long. Germline V gene lookup returns CDR1 LNHDA and CDR2 SQIVND (reference sequence). Trimming took 5 bases from V and 0 from J, leaving 11 bases between them. Variable domain in full (rest from reference TRBV19 and TRBJ2-7): DGGITQSPKYLFRKEGQNVTLSCEQNLNHDAMYWYRQDPGQGLRLIYYSQIVNDFQKGDIAEGYSVSREKKESFPLTVTSAQKNPTAFYLCASSRRESSYEQYFGPGTRLTVT.

This clone was picked up one time. The chain couples TRBV5-4 to TRBJ2-7; 8 bases align to TRBD1. From germline, CDR1 is SGHNT and CDR2 YYREEE (reference sequence). Unmatched junction bases numbered 3, after V lost 7 bases and J lost 3 bases. The CDR3 spans 12 residues. CDR3 coding DNA: TGTGCCAGCGGCAGGGGGCTCTACGAGCAGTACTTC. This gives the protein CASGRGLYEQYF. The full variable domain, rest sourced from reference TRBV5-4 and TRBJ2-7, is ETGVTQSPTHLIKTRGQQVTLRCSSQSGHNTVSWYQQALGQGPQFIFQYYREEENGRGNFPPRFSGLQFPNYSSELNVNALELDDSALYLCASGRGLYEQYFGPGTRLTVT.

The genes are TRBV4-2 and TRBJ1-2; D is perhaps TRBD1 (6 bases). The CDR3 spans 18 residues. The germline gives CDR1 LGHNA, CDR2 YNFKEQ. V was pared by 1 base and J by 8 bases, with 26 bases between. The chain's CDR3 is CASSQVGLLGQSPAGYTF. In nucleotides, the CDR3 is TGTGCCAGCAGCCAAGTGGGATTGTTGGGACAATCCCCCGCCGGCTACACCTTC.

The V call is TRBV29-1, the J call TRBJ2-7; D is perhaps TRBD2 (6 bases). This CDR3 has 15 amino acids. The germline CDR1 and CDR2 sequences are SQVTM and ANQGSEA. The V end lost 3 bases, the J end lost 0 bases, and 15 bases lay between the germline ends. The chain's CDR3 is CSVEGRGASSYEQYF. Written as DNA, the CDR3 is TGCAGCGTTGAGGGGCGGGGAGCCAGCTCCTACGAGCAGTACTTC.

This chain links TRBV1 with TRBJ1-4; the table's D call TRBD1 went unverified against the DNA. TRBV1 is an annotated pseudogene. CDR3 length: 20 amino acids. CDR3 coding DNA: TGCACCAGCAGCCAAGAAAGTAGAGGACAGAGTCCAACAACTAATGAAAAACTGTTTTTT. Translated, it gives CTSSQESRGQSPTTNEKLFF.

The CDR3 protein is CASSQAHLAGPAQETQYF. The CDR3 region has the DNA TGCGCCAGCAGCCAAGCCCATTTAGCGGGGCCTGCCCAAGAGACCCAGTACTTC. This sequence joins TRBV4-1 and TRBJ2-5; 8 positions agree with TRBD2. This CDR3 has 18 residues. V was pared by 1 base and J by 1 base, with 11 bases of the junction left unmatched. The germline V gene encodes CDR1 MGHRA and CDR2 YSYEKL.

Remarks on this clone: The same CDR3 is also encoded by other DNA sequences in this sample. CDR3 protein: CAISGSTDTQYF. DNA of the CDR3: TGTGCCATCAGCGGTTCCACAGATACGCAGTATTTT. The chain joins TRBV10-3 to TRBJ2-3; D not certain. The CDR3 runs 12 residues. V was clipped by 6 bases and J by 2 bases, with 6 bases between them. The V gene's germline CDR1 is ENHRY and CDR2 SYGVKD.

This clone was seen a handful of times. The V call is TRBV6-5, the J call TRBJ2-1; possible D gene TRBD1, 6 bases. The germline gives CDR1 MNHEY, CDR2 SVGAGI. V was clipped by 0 bases and J by 9 bases, with 6 bases between them. The CDR3 length is 12 residues. The DNA for the CDR3 is TGTGCCAGCAGTTACTCAGGGGGTGAGCAGTTCTTC. Translation: CASSYSGGEQFF.

The chain combines TRBV9 with TRBJ2-2; the match to TRBD2 covers 12 bases. After removal of 4 bases from V and 7 bases from J, the junction contained 5 bases not matched to a gene. The length of the CDR3 is 15 residues. Germline loops: CDR1 SGDLS, CDR2 YYNGEE. The CDR3 DNA follows: TGTGCCAGCAGCCCCCGGACTAGCGGGGACGGGGAGCTGTTTTTT. Translation gives CASSPRTSGDGELFF.

This chain joins TRBV10-2 and TRBJ2-5, with 10 bases lining up with TRBD2. The trim removed 6 bases at V and 0 bases at J, leaving 7 bases unmatched. Germline V gene data show CDR1 as WSHSY and CDR2 as SAAADI. The CDR3 length is 16 residues. Written as DNA, the CDR3 is TGCGCCAGCAGCAGCCTAGCGGGGGCCAACCAAGAGACCCAGTACTTC. It is translated as CASSSLAGANQETQYF.

V is TRBV4-2 and J is TRBJ2-1, with TRBD2 as a possible D gene (6 bases). In germline, CDR1 is LGHNA, CDR2 YNFKEQ. V gave up 0 bases and J gave up 8 bases, with 14 bases separating them. The length of the CDR3 is 15 residues. The CDR3 spells CASSQDRGIDDEQFF. The CDR3 DNA reads as TGTGCCAGCAGCCAAGATCGGGGGATTGACGATGAGCAGTTCTTC.

The chain couples TRBV30 to TRBJ2-3; TRBD2 matches 14 bases. The CDR3 sequence is 18 residues long. Germline loops: CDR1 GTSNPN, CDR2 SVGIG (reference sequence). Trimming cost V 3 bases and J 2 bases; bases outside gene matches: 10. CDR3 sequence: CAWSIFRTSGRNTDTQYF. CDR3 sequence (DNA): TGTGCCTGGAGCATATTCCGGACTAGCGGGAGGAACACAGATACGCAGTATTTT.

The V and J genes are TRBV4-1 and TRBJ2-7, with 10 nucleotides matching TRBD2. The CDR3 has 15 amino acids. Unmatched junction bases numbered 4, after V lost 4 bases and J lost 1 base. CDR1 is MGHRA, CDR2 YSYEKL, per germline. CDR3 in DNA: TGCGCCAGCAGCCTGGGACTAGCGACATCCTACGAGCAGTACTTC. It yields the protein CASSLGLATSYEQYF.

The genes are TRBV6-5 and TRBJ2-1; 8 bases match TRBD2. V lost 4 bases to trimming and J lost 8 bases; unmatched junction nucleotides: 13. Germline lookup yields CDR1 MNHEY and CDR2 SVGAGI. This CDR3 comprises 16 residues. The CDR3 DNA follows: TGTGCCAGCAGTTCACTAAAGCGGGAGTCGGGCGATGAGCAGTTCTTC. Its translation is CASSSLKRESGDEQFF.

This chain uses TRBV7-9 with TRBJ2-7; D ambiguous. CDR3 length: 11 residues. Trimming shortened V by 0 bases and J by 6 bases, and 3 bases separated the two germline ends. The germline V gene has CDR1 SEHNR and CDR2 FQNEAQ (reference sequence). The CDR3 here is CASSLALEQYF. CDR3 bases: TGTGCCAGCAGCTTAGCCCTCGAGCAGTACTTC. The whole variable domain, remainder taken from reference TRBV7-9 and TRBJ2-7, is DTGVSQNPRHKITKRGQNVTFRCDPISEHNRLYWYRQTLGQGPEFLTYFQNEAQLEKSRLLSDRFSAERPKGSFSTLEIQRTEQGDSAMYLCASSLALEQYFGPGTRLTVT.

The V gene is TRBV7-3, the J gene TRBJ2-3; 8 bases line up with TRBD2. The CDR3 has 16 residues. The V gene end was trimmed by 7 bases and the J gene end by 1 base; junction bases not matched to a gene: 10. Germline V gene data show CDR1 as SGHTA and CDR2 as FQGTGA. This CDR3 reads CASTHSGAGGTDTQYF. Written as DNA, the CDR3 is TGTGCCAGCACCCACTCGGGAGCGGGGGGCACAGATACGCAGTATTTT.

The chain carries TRBV28 and TRBJ2-3, with D hard to call. Germline loops: CDR1 MDHEN, CDR2 SYDVKM. Trimming removed 4 bases from V and 0 bases from J, with 17 bases in between. The CDR3 is made up of 17 amino acids. DNA for the CDR3: TGTGCCAGCAGTTCCCCCCTCTCAGGATCTAGCACAGATACGCAGTATTTT. This translates into CASSSPLSGSSTDTQYF.

The J gene is TRBJ1-2, the V gene TRBV10-3; D is perhaps TRBD1 (6 bases). Trimming shortened V by 7 bases and J by 4 bases, and 13 bases separated the two germline ends. From germline, CDR1 is ENHRY and CDR2 SYGVKD. The CDR3 loop spans 13 amino acids. The CDR3 sequence is CAIKSGEGYGYTF. CDR3 DNA: TGTGCCATCAAATCAGGGGAGGGCTATGGCTACACCTTC.

The chain links TRBV5-1 to TRBJ2-1; 11 positions match TRBD2. The CDR3 totals 15 residues. Trimming removed 3 bases from V and 10 bases from J; junction bases left unmatched: 9. Looked up from germline, CDR1 is SGHRS and CDR2 is YFSETQ. This CDR3 reads CASSWSSGGAQEQFF. The CDR3 DNA follows: TGCGCCAGCAGCTGGAGTAGCGGGGGGGCTCAGGAGCAGTTCTTC.